A single sample is the source of the 26 T cell receptor beta chains below, sequenced in a study of long-term antiretroviral therapy in people with HIV. Survey-level resolution applied to immunoSEQ assay v3.0. The method was immunoSEQ multiplex PCR; TCRdb's version includes in-frame clones alone and lacks a portion of them. This sample has about 12,000 clones, with more than 80% found just once. Sequencing used unsorted PBMCs, obtained 3.4 years after starting antiretroviral therapy. Every receptor here comes from a man between 35 and 55 years old with HIV.

CDR3 loop: CASSLVTAEKLFF. In DNA form, the CDR3 reads TGTGCCAGCAGCTTAGTAACAGCGGAAAAACTGTTTTTT. The chain is built from TRBV7-2 and TRBJ1-4; D is unclear. V dropped 1 base and J dropped 8 bases, with 8 bases sitting between them. This CDR3 has 13 residues. The germline V gene encodes CDR1 SGHTA and CDR2 FQGNSA.

This clone was counted only a few times. The V call is TRBV5-1, the J call TRBJ1-1; D remains ambiguous. CDR1 is SGHRS, CDR2 YFSETQ, per germline. This CDR3 comprises 14 residues. V was pared by 3 bases and J by 1 base, with 10 bases between. The CDR3 reads CASSSYGRNTEAFF. CDR3 in DNA: TGCGCCAGCAGCTCCTATGGGAGGAACACTGAAGCTTTCTTT. The variable domain in full, with the rest retrieved from reference TRBV5-1 and TRBJ1-1, is KAGVTQTPRYLIKTRGQQVTLSCSPISGHRSVSWYQQTPGQGLQFLFEYFSETQRNKGNFPGRFSGRQFSNSRSEMNVSTLELGDSALYLCASSSYGRNTEAFFGQGTRLTVV.

The chain carries TRBV5-6 and TRBJ2-7; D uncertain. The CDR3 extends over 16 amino acids. Germline values: CDR1 SGHDT, CDR2 YYEEEE. V was pared by 1 base and J by 0 bases, with 14 bases between. The CDR3 DNA reads TGTGCCAGCAGCTTGATGATCCAGTTAAGCTCCTACGAGCAGTACTTC. The encoded protein is CASSLMIQLSSYEQYF.

The chain uses TRBV11-2 and TRBJ2-7; 12 bases map to TRBD2. Trimming removed 1 base from V and 2 bases from J; junction bases left unmatched: 9. Germline V gene lookup returns CDR1 SGHAT and CDR2 FQNNGV. The CDR3 is made up of 18 amino acids. Here the CDR3 reads CASSLGGLAGGRAYEQYF. Written as DNA, the CDR3 is TGTGCCAGCAGCTTAGGGGGCCTAGCGGGAGGGAGGGCCTACGAGCAGTACTTC.

The rearrangement uses TRBV27 and TRBJ2-7; TRBD1 agrees at 8 bases. This CDR3 spans 12 amino acids. CDR1 MNHEY and CDR2 SMNVEV come from the germline V gene (reference sequence). Unmatched junction bases numbered 3, after V lost 5 bases and J lost 6 bases. The CDR3 loop is CASSHRGSEQYF. The DNA of the CDR3 is TGTGCCAGCAGTCACAGGGGGAGCGAGCAGTACTTC.

The chain links TRBV30 to TRBJ1-5; no reliable D call. The CDR3 loop spans 11 amino acids. Germline V gene lookup returns CDR1 GTSNPN and CDR2 SVGIG (reference sequence). V lost 2 bases to trimming and J lost 13 bases, with 12 bases between them. The CDR3 sequence is CAWSSGPAQHF. CDR3 DNA: TGTGCCTGGAGTTCCGGACCCGCGCAGCATTTT.

The chain uses TRBV27 and TRBJ2-1, with D possibly matching TRBD2 (6 bases). CDR1 is MNHEY, CDR2 SMNVEV, per germline (reference sequence). The CDR3 totals 14 residues. With 6 bases removed from V and 8 bases from J, the gap between germline ends came to 17 bases. CDR3 protein: CASSPTSSRYEQFF. The CDR3 DNA sequence: TGTGCCAGCAGCCCGACTAGTTCGCGTTATGAGCAGTTCTTC.

The chain uses TRBV4-3 and TRBJ2-2; the D is unclear. Germline loops: CDR1 LGHNA, CDR2 YSLEER. With 0 bases removed from V and 1 base from J, the gap between germline ends came to 9 bases. The CDR3 contains 16 residues. The CDR3 DNA follows: TGCGCCAGCAGCCAAGACCGGATGCAGAACACCGGGGAGCTGTTTTTT. The encoded protein is CASSQDRMQNTGELFF.

V usage is TRBV2 and J usage is TRBJ1-4; 10 bases map to TRBD1. This CDR3 region has 15 residues. With V trimmed by 5 bases and J by 2 bases, 2 bases remained unmatched. The V gene's germline CDR1 is SNHLY and CDR2 FYNNEI. CDR3 amino acids: CASSLTGGTNEKLFF. CDR3 nucleotides: TGTGCCAGCAGTCTGACAGGGGGCACTAATGAAAAACTGTTTTTT.

This clone has just a few counts. The CDR3 region is CASSLFTGANYGYTF. The CDR3 bases are TGTGCCAGCAGTTTATTCACAGGGGCTAACTATGGCTACACCTTC. This rearrangement joins TRBV28 to TRBJ1-2; 7 bases match TRBD1. Germline loops: CDR1 MDHEN, CDR2 SYDVKM. V was pared by 1 base and J by 0 bases, with 2 bases of the junction left unmatched. This CDR3 contains 15 residues.

The chain employs TRBV15 and TRBJ2-7; TRBD1 aligns across 9 bases. The trim removed 0 bases at V and 6 bases at J, leaving 6 bases unmatched. The V gene's germline CDR1 is LNHNV and CDR2 YYDKDF (reference sequence). This CDR3 is built from 15 residues. DNA for the CDR3: TGTGCCACCAGCAGAGAAACGGGACAGGGCAGCGAGCAGTACTTC. Residues: CATSRETGQGSEQYF.

V gene TRBV27 combines with J gene TRBJ2-2, with D unresolved. V was shortened by 2 bases and J by 1 base, with 5 bases between the two germline ends. The V gene's germline CDR1 is MNHEY and CDR2 SMNVEV (reference sequence). The CDR3 has 14 residues. The CDR3 nucleotides are TGTGCCAGCAGTTTAAACTGGAACACCGGGGAGCTGTTTTTT. Translating it yields CASSLNWNTGELFF.

The chain combines TRBV7-3 with TRBJ1-1; D is possibly TRBD1 (5 bases). Germline values: CDR1 SGHTA, CDR2 FQGTGA. Trimming left V 2 bases short and J 0 bases short, with 10 bases between. This CDR3 has 15 residues. CDR3 region: CASSLDSGMNTEAFF. CDR3 bases: TGTGCCAGCAGCTTAGACAGCGGGATGAACACTGAAGCTTTCTTT.

This chain links TRBV28 with TRBJ1-2, with D maybe TRBD1 (5 bases). The CDR3 contains 14 residues. The germline CDR1 and CDR2 sequences are MDHEN and SYDVKM. The V end was cut by 0 bases, the J end by 3 bases, with 8 bases between. The CDR3 sequence is CASSLWGGDYGYTF. The CDR3, as DNA: TGTGCCAGCAGTTTATGGGGAGGGGACTATGGCTACACCTTC.

The V and J genes are TRBV6-1 and TRBJ2-1, with D uncertain. Trimming cost V 4 bases and J 6 bases, with 19 bases left between them. CDR3 length: 16 residues. Germline V gene sequence: CDR1 MNHNS, CDR2 SASEGT. CDR3 nucleotides: TGTGCCAGCAGTGCCCTCCCCTCAACCAGCAGCAATGAGCAGTTCTTC. It yields the protein CASSALPSTSSNEQFF.

This clone showed up just once. V usage is TRBV28 and J usage is TRBJ2-2, with 12 bases matching TRBD2. With V trimmed by 5 bases and J by 2 bases, 3 bases remained unmatched. The CDR3 is 16 amino acids. Germline V gives CDR1 MDHEN, CDR2 SYDVKM. CDR3: CASSPSGRVNTGELFF. DNA of the CDR3: TGTGCCAGCAGTCCTAGCGGGAGGGTAAACACCGGGGAGCTGTTTTTT.

This clone appeared a single time. V is TRBV9 and J is TRBJ1-5; 8 bases align to TRBD1. This CDR3 has 15 amino acids. The ends lost 4 bases at V and 2 bases at J; junction bases unmatched: 5. Germline assignment: CDR1 SGDLS and CDR2 YYNGEE. Written as DNA, the CDR3 is TGTGCCAGCAGCAATGGACAGGGAGGCAATCAGCCCCAGCATTTT. Translation: CASSNGQGGNQPQHF. The full variable domain, completed using reference TRBV9 and TRBJ1-5, is DSGVTQTPKHLITATGQRVTLRCSPRSGDLSVYWYQQSLDQGLQFLIQYYNGEERAKGNILERFSAQQFPDLHSELNLSSLELGDSALYFCASSNGQGGNQPQHFGDGTRLSIL.

This clone came up a few times. This rearrangement joins TRBV10-3 to TRBJ1-5, with TRBD1 as a possible D gene (5 bases). V lost 0 bases, J lost 9 bases, and 9 bases lay in between. Germline CDR1 is ENHRY and CDR2 is SYGVKD. The CDR3 runs 13 residues. The CDR3 region is CAISESVGAPQHF. For the CDR3, the DNA is TGTGCCATCAGTGAGTCGGTAGGGGCGCCCCAGCATTTT.

The CDR3 DNA reads as TGTGCCAGTACCCGGGACCGGGACGCGGACACTGAAGCTTTCTTT. Protein sequence: CASTRDRDADTEAFF. This chain joins TRBV19 and TRBJ1-1; TRBD1 might be the D (5 bases). This CDR3 has 15 residues. V was pared by 7 bases and J by 3 bases, with 18 bases between. Germline CDR1 and CDR2: LNHDA and SQIVND (reference sequence).

The chain recombines TRBV30 with TRBJ2-6; no clear D gene. The CDR3 spans 15 residues. Trimming cost V 5 bases and J 0 bases, with 11 bases left between them. In germline, CDR1 is GTSNPN, CDR2 SVGIG (reference sequence). The CDR3 protein is CAWCTAFSGANVLTF. In DNA, the CDR3 is TGTGCCTGGTGTACAGCGTTCTCTGGGGCCAACGTCCTGACTTTC.

The chain combines TRBV18 with TRBJ2-7; possibly TRBD1 for D (6 bases). Germline CDR1 KGHSH, CDR2 LQKENI. The V end lost 5 bases, the J end lost 3 bases, and 11 bases lay between the germline ends. This CDR3 comprises 13 residues. The CDR3 loop reads CASSSRDNYEQYF. CDR3 nucleotides: TGTGCCAGCTCATCTCGGGACAACTACGAGCAGTACTTC.

V usage is TRBV6-5 and J usage is TRBJ2-7; 8 nucleotides align to TRBD2. Trimming took 0 bases from V and 2 from J; bases not matched to a gene: 0. Per germline, CDR1 MNHEY and CDR2 SVGAGI. This CDR3 comprises 14 residues. DNA of the CDR3: TGTGCCAGCAGTTACTCTAGCGGGGCCTACGAGCAGTACTTC. This gives the protein CASSYSSGAYEQYF.

This clone was seen a few times. V usage is TRBV5-4 and J usage is TRBJ1-1; possible D gene TRBD1, 5 bases. The CDR3 sequence is 13 residues long. CDR1 and CDR2 (germline): SGHNT, YYREEE (reference sequence). Trimming pared 5 bases from V and 4 bases from J, leaving 12 bases between. This CDR3 is CASSLMGGTEAFF. The CDR3 DNA is TGTGCCAGCAGTTTGATGGGGGGCACTGAAGCTTTCTTT.

This chain links TRBV28 with TRBJ2-7; TRBD1 agrees at 8 bases. This CDR3 spans 15 amino acids. The V and J ends lost 10 bases and 1 base, in that order; junction bases with no gene match: 12. Germline V CDR1 and CDR2: MDHEN, SYDVKM. The CDR3 DNA reads TGTGCCATCCTAAGACCCGGGACAGGATCCTACGAGCAGTACTTC. Protein: CAILRPGTGSYEQYF.

This chain joins TRBV27 and TRBJ2-2; 12 nucleotides align to TRBD2. With 3 bases clipped from V and 15 bases from J, the junction kept 11 bases outside the gene matches. Germline V lookup: CDR1 MNHEY, CDR2 SMNVEV (reference sequence). This CDR3 contains 15 residues. The CDR3 here is CASSLGLAGGLLLFF. For the CDR3, the DNA is TGTGCCAGCAGTTTGGGGCTAGCGGGAGGGCTGTTATTGTTTTTT.

This sequence joins TRBV6-6 and TRBJ2-7; TRBD2 might be the D (6 bases). The CDR3 sequence is 11 residues long. Trimming removed 3 bases at V and 7 bases at J, with 7 bases between. Per germline, CDR1 MNHNY and CDR2 SVGAGI (reference sequence). The CDR3 loop reads CASSYAGEQYF. In DNA form, the CDR3 reads TGTGCCAGCAGTTATGCGGGGGAGCAGTACTTC.